The 6 T cell receptor beta chains reported below all come from one sample, sequenced in a study of T-cell memory formation after mild COVID-19. From the 5' RACE reads, TCRdb called clonotypes with MiXCR, one entry per CDR3 protein. The data contain approximately 410,000 distinct CDR3 sequences, 20% to 30% of them singletons. Sequenced material: PBMCs or a T cell subset sorted from them (not recorded which). The receptors were gathered from an adult woman who had mild COVID-19 (a few samples of this study predate the infection). Cell type and time point are not known.

This clonotype was recorded many times. The chain recombines TRBV5-6 with TRBJ1-6; D is undetermined. Germline V gene data show CDR1 as SGHDT and CDR2 as YYEEEE. The CDR3 contains 16 residues. Trimming shortened V by 0 bases and J by 3 bases, and 10 bases separated the two germline ends. CDR3 coding DNA: TGTGCCAGCAGCTTGGAGGGAACTCTCTATAATTCACCCCTCCACTTT. Its translation is CASSLEGTLYNSPLHF.

This clonotype was seen repeatedly, ten times or more. At one end, the junction sequence differs from germline, possibly due to a read error. The rearrangement uses TRBV7-3 and TRBJ2-1; the D gene is possibly TRBD1 (5 bases). This CDR3 region has 13 residues. Per germline, CDR1 SGHTA and CDR2 FQGTGA. The CDR3 DNA follows: TGTGCTAGCAGCTCAGACAGCTACAATGAGCAGTTCTTC. Translation gives CASSSDSYNEQFF.

This clonotype was recorded many times. The genes are TRBV5-6 and TRBJ2-3; D gene uncertain. The V end lost 4 bases, the J end lost 0 bases, and 6 bases lay between the germline ends. The length of the CDR3 is 13 residues. Germline CDR1 is SGHDT and CDR2 is YYEEEE. Here the CDR3 reads CASSQTSTDTQYF. In nucleotides, the CDR3 is TGTGCCAGCAGCCAAACTAGCACAGATACGCAGTATTTT. Full variable domain (rest looked up from reference TRBV5-6 and TRBJ2-3): DAGVTQSPTHLIKTRGQQVTLRCSPKSGHDTVSWYQQALGQGPQFIFQYYEEEERQRGNFPDRFSGHQFPNYSSELNVNALLLGDSALYLCASSQTSTDTQYFGPGTRLTVL.

This clonotype appeared a few times. The genes are TRBV19 and TRBJ2-1, with TRBD2 identical over 10 bases. With 3 bases clipped from V and 5 bases from J, the junction kept 1 base outside the gene matches. The CDR3 has 14 amino acids. Germline CDR1 is LNHDA and CDR2 is SQIVND (reference sequence). The CDR3 sequence is CASSITSGDNEQFF. In DNA, the CDR3 is TGTGCCAGTAGTATTACTAGCGGGGACAATGAGCAGTTCTTC.

This clonotype came up a few times. V and J are TRBV20-1 and TRBJ2-7, with D perhaps TRBD2 (5 bases). CDR1 is DFQATT, CDR2 SNEGSKA, per germline (reference sequence). V lost 3 bases, J lost 2 bases, and 11 bases lay in between. The CDR3 extends over 13 amino acids. The CDR3 sequence: CSASWTGTYEQYF. The CDR3 region has the DNA TGCAGTGCTAGTTGGACCGGGACCTACGAGCAGTACTTC.

This clonotype was counted only a few times. The chain recombines TRBV24-1 with TRBJ2-1, with TRBD2 matching over 10 bases. The junction had 9 bases not matched to a gene; V was cut back by 4 bases and J by 4 bases. The CDR3 contains 17 residues. The germline gives CDR1 KGHDR, CDR2 SFDVKD. The CDR3 DNA reads as TGTGCCACCAGTGAACCACCGCTAGCGGGAGTGTACAATGAGCAGTTCTTC. It yields the protein CATSEPPLAGVYNEQFF.